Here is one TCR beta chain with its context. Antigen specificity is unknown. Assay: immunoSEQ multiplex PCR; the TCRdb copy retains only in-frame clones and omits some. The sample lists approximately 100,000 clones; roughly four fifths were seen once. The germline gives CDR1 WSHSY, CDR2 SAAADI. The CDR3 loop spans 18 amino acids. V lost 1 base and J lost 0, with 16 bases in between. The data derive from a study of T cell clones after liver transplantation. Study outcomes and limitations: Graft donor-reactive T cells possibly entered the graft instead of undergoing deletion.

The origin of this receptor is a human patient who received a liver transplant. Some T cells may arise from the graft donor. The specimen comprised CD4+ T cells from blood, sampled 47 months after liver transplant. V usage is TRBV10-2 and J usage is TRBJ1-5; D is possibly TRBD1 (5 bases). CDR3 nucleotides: TGCGCCAGCAGTGAGTTTACAGGACTCCAAGATAGCAATCAGCCCCAGCATTTT. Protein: CASSEFTGLQDSNQPQHF.